Following are 20 T cell receptor beta chains from one sample sequenced in a study of cytomegalovirus exposure and HLA in healthy donors. Amplification used 60 Vbeta primers and 13 Jbeta primers. Repertoires were generated with immunoSEQ multiplex PCR, while TCRdb's copy carries only in-frame clones and drops some. The sample records 95,000 to 150,000 clones, roughly 82% being singletons. Sequenced input: PBMCs. These receptors all stem from a woman aged 40 to 49 in good health and CMV-seropositive.

V is TRBV19 and J is TRBJ2-2; 9 bases match TRBD1. Germline V lookup: CDR1 LNHDA, CDR2 SQIVND (reference sequence). After removal of 6 bases from V and 7 bases from J, the junction contained 6 bases not matched to a gene. This CDR3 has 14 amino acids. The CDR3 sequence is CASRRTGVNGELFF. For the CDR3, the DNA is TGTGCCAGTAGAAGGACAGGGGTAAACGGGGAGCTGTTTTTT.

This chain uses TRBV28 with TRBJ1-1, with D unclear. The germline V gene has CDR1 MDHEN and CDR2 SYDVKM. Trimming took off 3 bases at V and 10 bases at J, with 9 bases between the two ends. The CDR3 extends over 11 amino acids. CDR3 amino acids: CASSFAGRAFF. The CDR3, as DNA: TGTGCCAGCAGTTTCGCAGGCAGAGCTTTCTTT.

This clone was observed a single time. The V and J genes are TRBV5-4 and TRBJ2-1; D not resolved. Looked up from germline, CDR1 is SGHNT and CDR2 is YYREEE (reference sequence). Between the trimmed V and J ends, which lost 1 base and 0 bases, there was a span of 8 bases. This CDR3 has 15 amino acids. CDR3 DNA sequence: TGTGCCAGCAGCTTGCGAGGTTCCTCCTACAATGAGCAGTTCTTC. It yields the protein CASSLRGSSYNEQFF.

This clone was picked up one time. The chain couples TRBV15 to TRBJ1-5; D is uncertain. Trimming stripped 3 bases from V and 6 bases from J, with 12 bases between. Germline loops: CDR1 LNHNV, CDR2 YYDKDF (reference sequence). The CDR3 loop spans 14 amino acids. The CDR3 spells CATSRAGKSQPQHF. The CDR3 region has the DNA TGTGCCACCAGCAGGGCAGGCAAAAGTCAGCCCCAGCATTTT.

This chain uses TRBV9 with TRBJ1-1, with 7 bases aligning to TRBD1. The J segment lost 0 bases and the V segment lost 0 bases, leaving 2 bases of the junction unmatched. Germline V gene sequence: CDR1 SGDLS, CDR2 YYNGEE. The length of the CDR3 is 15 residues. The CDR3 protein is CASSVAGGMNTEAFF. The CDR3 DNA reads as TGTGCCAGCAGCGTAGCAGGGGGGATGAACACTGAAGCTTTCTTT.

V and J are TRBV11-2 and TRBJ2-7; D may be TRBD2 (6 bases). V lost 2 bases and J lost 3, with 11 bases in between. There are 14 residues in the CDR3. Germline assignment: CDR1 SGHAT and CDR2 FQNNGV. The CDR3 loop reads CASSLIAAHYEQYF. The CDR3, as DNA: TGTGCCAGCAGCTTAATAGCGGCCCACTACGAGCAGTACTTC.

The CDR3 loop reads CASTWDFLSYNEQFF. The CDR3 coding sequence is TGTGCCAGTACCTGGGACTTCCTCTCCTACAATGAGCAGTTCTTC. This chain uses TRBV19 with TRBJ2-1, with D possibly matching TRBD2 (6 bases). The V gene lost 7 bases and the J gene lost 0 bases, with 13 bases spanning the gap. This CDR3 has 15 residues. Per the germline V gene, CDR1 is LNHDA and CDR2 is SQIVND (reference sequence).

V gene TRBV2 combines with J gene TRBJ2-5, with 7 bases aligning to TRBD2. The CDR3 consists of 15 residues. The ends lost 3 bases at V and 5 bases at J; junction bases unmatched: 9. Germline assignment: CDR1 SNHLY and CDR2 FYNNEI. CDR3 amino acids: CASSERLAEQETQYF. The CDR3 DNA reads TGTGCCAGCAGTGAGCGTCTAGCGGAACAGGAGACCCAGTACTTC.

The chain employs TRBV5-1 and TRBJ1-2, with 10 bases aligning to TRBD1. With V trimmed by 3 bases and J by 10 bases, 9 bases remained unmatched. The length of the CDR3 is 14 residues. Germline-derived CDR1 and CDR2 are SGHRS and YFSETQ. The CDR3 coding sequence is TGCGCCAGCAGCTCTCAGACAGGGGGCAATGTCTACACCTTC. Amino acid sequence: CASSSQTGGNVYTF.

The V gene is TRBV9, the J gene TRBJ2-5; TRBD2 might be the D (5 bases). Trimming shortened V by 0 bases and J by 5 bases, and 14 bases separated the two germline ends. The CDR3 consists of 15 residues. The V gene's germline CDR1 is SGDLS and CDR2 YYNGEE. The CDR3 protein is CASSVESGNWETQYF. CDR3 in DNA: TGTGCCAGCAGCGTAGAATCGGGAAACTGGGAGACCCAGTACTTC.

The chain is built from TRBV13 and TRBJ1-1; tentative D call: TRBD1 (6 bases). Germline V lookup: CDR1 PRHDT, CDR2 FYEKMQ (reference sequence). The length of the CDR3 is 14 residues. The V end was cut by 3 bases, the J end by 3 bases, with 11 bases between. CDR3 coding DNA: TGTGCCAGCAGCTTTCAGGGGCGGGACACTGAAGCTTTCTTT. Translated: CASSFQGRDTEAFF.

This chain links TRBV4-1 with TRBJ2-7, with D possibly TRBD1 on 7 matching bases. The CDR3 extends over 15 amino acids. The germline V and J ends were trimmed by 0 bases and 6 bases, with 15 bases remaining between them. Germline V gene sequence: CDR1 MGHRA, CDR2 YSYEKL. CDR3 region: CASSQDPGGRGEQYF. For the CDR3, the DNA is TGCGCCAGCAGCCAAGATCCAGGGGGGAGAGGCGAGCAGTACTTC.

V usage is TRBV5-1 and J usage is TRBJ1-2; 8 nucleotides agree with TRBD1. The CDR3 runs to 15 residues. With V trimmed by 0 bases and J by 4 bases, 5 bases remained unmatched. Germline CDR1 reads SGHRS; CDR2 reads YFSETQ. In DNA form, the CDR3 reads TGCGCCAGCAGCTTGGGAGGACAGGGAGGCTATGGCTACACCTTC. This gives the protein CASSLGGQGGYGYTF.

This chain uses TRBV7-8 with TRBJ2-5; 8 bases agree with TRBD2. The CDR3 contains 15 residues. The V gene end was trimmed by 5 bases and the J gene end by 5 bases; junction bases not matched to a gene: 10. The germline V gene encodes CDR1 SGHVS and CDR2 FQNEAQ. CDR3 DNA sequence: TGTGCCAGCAGCCCCGTTCGGGAGGGATGGGAGACCCAGTACTTC. It is translated as CASSPVREGWETQYF. The full variable domain, with the rest looked up from reference TRBV7-8 and TRBJ2-5, is GAGVSQSPRYKVAKRGQDVALRCDPISGHVSLFWYQQALGQGPEFLTYFQNEAQLDKSGLPSDRFFAERPEGSVSTLKIQRTQQEDSAVYLCASSPVREGWETQYFGPGTRLLVL.

CDR3 in amino acids: CATPRRALMNTEAFF. The DNA for the CDR3 is TGTGCCACACCGCGGAGGGCCCTAATGAACACTGAAGCTTTCTTT. V gene TRBV6-4 combines with J gene TRBJ1-1, with D unresolved. This CDR3 has 15 amino acids. Trimming took 10 bases from V and 0 from J, leaving 18 bases between them. Germline values: CDR1 MRHNA, CDR2 SNTAGT.

The CDR3 DNA reads TGTGCCAGCAGCTTCACTAGTGGGGATACGCAGTATTTT. This sequence encodes CASSFTSGDTQYF. The chain recombines TRBV7-9 with TRBJ2-3; TRBD2 might be the D (5 bases). The ends were cut back, 3 bases at V and 6 bases at J, with 10 bases in the middle. Germline CDR1 and CDR2: SEHNR and FQNEAQ (reference sequence). The CDR3 is 13 amino acids.

The chain has TRBV30 and TRBJ1-3, with D perhaps matching TRBD1 (5 bases). The CDR3 contains 14 residues. With 4 bases removed from V and 2 bases from J, the gap between germline ends came to 12 bases. Germline V gives CDR1 GTSNPN, CDR2 SVGIG (reference sequence). CDR3 in DNA: TGTGCCTGGACCAGGGAGGAAACTGGAAACACCATATATTTT. This gives the protein CAWTREETGNTIYF.

This rearrangement joins TRBV4-1 to TRBJ2-2; 10 bases agree with TRBD1. The CDR3 extends over 18 amino acids. The V segment lost 0 bases and the J segment 8 bases; nucleotides outside the gene matches: 12. CDR1 is MGHRA, CDR2 YSYEKL, per germline. The CDR3 DNA is TGCGCCAGCAGCCAAGAGGGGGTGAGGACAGGGGGAAAGGGGGAGCTGTTTTTT. Amino acids: CASSQEGVRTGGKGELFF.

The J gene is TRBJ2-1, the V gene TRBV5-1, with 13 bases aligning to TRBD2. Trimming took 3 bases from V and 8 from J; bases not matched to a gene: 8. Germline values: CDR1 SGHRS, CDR2 YFSETQ. The CDR3 loop spans 16 amino acids. The CDR3 is CASSSGTSGIVDEQFF. The CDR3 DNA sequence: TGCGCCAGCAGCTCCGGGACTAGCGGGATCGTGGATGAGCAGTTCTTC.

In DNA form, the CDR3 reads TGTGCCAGCAGCCGGGGGGCGGGGGGCGGAGAGCAGTTCTTC. This encodes CASSRGAGGGEQFF. The V gene is TRBV7-2, the J gene TRBJ2-1, with 8 bases aligning to TRBD2. This CDR3 comprises 14 residues. V shed 5 bases and J 10 bases; nucleotides not matched to a gene: 10. Germline V gives CDR1 SGHTA, CDR2 FQGNSA.